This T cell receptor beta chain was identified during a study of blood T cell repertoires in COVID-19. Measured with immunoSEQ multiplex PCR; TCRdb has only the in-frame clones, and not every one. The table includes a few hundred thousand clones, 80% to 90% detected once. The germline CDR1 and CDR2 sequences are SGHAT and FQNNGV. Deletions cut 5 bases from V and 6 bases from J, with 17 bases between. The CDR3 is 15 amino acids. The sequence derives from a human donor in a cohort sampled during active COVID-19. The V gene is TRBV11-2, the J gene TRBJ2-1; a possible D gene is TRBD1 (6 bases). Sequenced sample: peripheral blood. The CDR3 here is CASSRQVSGINEQFF. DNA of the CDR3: TGTGCCAGCAGCCGACAGGTCTCGGGGATCAATGAGCAGTTCTTC.